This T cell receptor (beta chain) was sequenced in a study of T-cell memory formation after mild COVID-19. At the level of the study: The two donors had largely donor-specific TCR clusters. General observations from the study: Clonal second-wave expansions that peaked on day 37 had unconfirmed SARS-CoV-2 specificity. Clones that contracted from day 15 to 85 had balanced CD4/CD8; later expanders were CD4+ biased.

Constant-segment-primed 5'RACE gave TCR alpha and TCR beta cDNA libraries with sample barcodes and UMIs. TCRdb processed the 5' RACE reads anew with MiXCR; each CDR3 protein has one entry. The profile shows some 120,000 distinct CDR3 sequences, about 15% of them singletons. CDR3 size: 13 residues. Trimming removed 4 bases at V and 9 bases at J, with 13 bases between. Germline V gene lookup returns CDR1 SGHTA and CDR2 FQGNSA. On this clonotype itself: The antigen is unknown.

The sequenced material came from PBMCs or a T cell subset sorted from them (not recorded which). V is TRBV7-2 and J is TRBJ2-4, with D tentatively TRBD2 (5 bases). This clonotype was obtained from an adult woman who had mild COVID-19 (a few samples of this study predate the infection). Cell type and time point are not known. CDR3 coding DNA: TGTGCCAGCAGCTGGGGAGAACGGGGCATTCAGTACTTC. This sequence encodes CASSWGERGIQYF.